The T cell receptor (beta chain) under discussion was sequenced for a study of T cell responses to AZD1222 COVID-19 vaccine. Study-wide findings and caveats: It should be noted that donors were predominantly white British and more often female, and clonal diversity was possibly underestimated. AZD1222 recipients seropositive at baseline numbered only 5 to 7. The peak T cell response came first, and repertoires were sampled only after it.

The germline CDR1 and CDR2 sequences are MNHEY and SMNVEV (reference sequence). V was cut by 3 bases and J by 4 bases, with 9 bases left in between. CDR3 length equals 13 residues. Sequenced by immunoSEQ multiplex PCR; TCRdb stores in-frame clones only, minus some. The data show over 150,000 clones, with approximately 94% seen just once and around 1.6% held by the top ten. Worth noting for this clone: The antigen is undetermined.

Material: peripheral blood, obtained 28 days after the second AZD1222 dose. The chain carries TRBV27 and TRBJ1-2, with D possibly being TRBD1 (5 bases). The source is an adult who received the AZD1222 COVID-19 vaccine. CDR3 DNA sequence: TGTGCCAGCAGTTTTCTAAGGGGCTATGGCTACACCTTC. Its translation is CASSFLRGYGYTF.